The 8 T cell receptor beta chains given below trace back to one sample, sequenced in a study of CXCR3-negative and CXCR3-positive naive CD8 T cells. The study made its TRB cDNA libraries by 5' RACE, adding UMI labels. TCRdb reprocessed the 5' RACE reads and keeps a single row for each CDR3 protein, giving no DNA. Its table lists around 63,000 distinct CDR3 sequences. Antigen specificity for these receptors is unknown. Study findings and constraints: The study found more hydrophobic TRB CDR3s in CXCR3-positive naive cells than in CXCR3-negative naive cells.

Specimen: naive CXCR3+ CD8+ T cells from blood. Subset in this sample: CD45RO-CCR7+CD27+CD95- naive CD8+ T cells expressing CXCR3 (TNR3+). These TCRs come from a human donor in good health. Some clones in this sample may be carry-over from other donors' samples.

This chain uses TRBV7-8 with TRBJ2-5; TCRdb's D call of TRBD1 is untestable without DNA. Germline assignment: CDR1 SGHVS and CDR2 FQNEAQ. The CDR3 length is 16 residues. The CDR3 loop reads CASSTITGGLQETQYF.

The genes are TRBV29-1 and TRBJ2-4. This CDR3 has 14 amino acids. Germline V gives CDR1 SQVTM, CDR2 ANQGSEA. The CDR3: CSVVGYNGVGIQYF.

The chain has TRBV28 and TRBJ1-5. The CDR3 runs 15 residues. Germline assignment: CDR1 MDHEN and CDR2 SYDVKM. CDR3 residues: CASSFLGRDGQPQHF.

The V gene is TRBV29-1, the J gene TRBJ2-2; there is no DNA to check the TCRdb D call of TRBD2. Germline V gives CDR1 SQVTM, CDR2 ANQGSEA. This CDR3 has 15 amino acids. The CDR3 protein is CSVELAGEYTGELFF.

The chain recombines TRBV23-1 with TRBJ1-1; TCRdb calls TRBD1, which cannot be checked without DNA. TRBV23-1 is an ORF, with its function uncertain. CDR3 length equals 15 residues. The CDR3 protein is CASSQSQQANTEAFF.

The rearrangement joins TRBV29-1 to TRBJ2-1; TCRdb outputs TRBD1, but without DNA this stays unchecked. CDR1 SQVTM and CDR2 ANQGSEA come from the germline V gene. The CDR3 covers 15 residues. The CDR3 reads CSVFDSHMGYNEQFF.

V gene TRBV12-3 or TRBV12-4 combines with J gene TRBJ2-7; TCRdb returns TRBD2, unconfirmable since there is no DNA. This CDR3 contains 13 residues. CDR3 sequence: CASSLGLAGEQYF.

V usage is TRBV7-3 and J usage is TRBJ2-1; TCRdb's D call, TRBD2, is unchecked because there is no DNA. CDR1 is SGHTA and CDR2 is FQGTGA in the germline V gene. The CDR3 extends over 16 amino acids. The CDR3 sequence: CASSDQLAGVSGEQFF.